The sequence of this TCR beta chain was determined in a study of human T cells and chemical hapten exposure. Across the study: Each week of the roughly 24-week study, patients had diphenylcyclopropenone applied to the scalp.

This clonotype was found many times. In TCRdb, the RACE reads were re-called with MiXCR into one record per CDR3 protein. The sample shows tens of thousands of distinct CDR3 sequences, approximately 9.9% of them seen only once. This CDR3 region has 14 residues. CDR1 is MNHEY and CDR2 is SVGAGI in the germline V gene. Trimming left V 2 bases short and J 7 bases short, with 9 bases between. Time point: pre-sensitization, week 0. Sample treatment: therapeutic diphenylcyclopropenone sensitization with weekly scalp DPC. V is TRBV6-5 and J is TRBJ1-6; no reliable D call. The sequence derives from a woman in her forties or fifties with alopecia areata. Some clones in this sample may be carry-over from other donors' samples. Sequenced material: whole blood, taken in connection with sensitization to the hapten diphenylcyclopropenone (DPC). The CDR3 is CASSYGVNNSPLHF. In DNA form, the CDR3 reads TGTGCCAGCAGTTACGGGGTAAACAATTCACCCCTCCACTTT.